This passage covers 10 T cell receptor beta chains from one sample sequenced in a study of cytomegalovirus exposure and HLA in healthy donors. Amplification used 60 Vbeta primers and 13 Jbeta primers. Here immunoSEQ multiplex PCR was the method, and the copy in TCRdb shows in-frame clones only, minus some. The table records around 140,000 clones, more than 75% of them present only once. Sequencing input: PBMCs. These receptors all come from a male donor in good health and CMV-seronegative.

V gene TRBV6-6 combines with J gene TRBJ2-5; 11 bases are a match to TRBD1. Germline V lookup: CDR1 MNHNY, CDR2 SVGAGI (reference sequence). Unmatched junction bases numbered 7, after V lost 6 bases and J lost 4 bases. This CDR3 comprises 15 residues. CDR3 region: CASSSPDRGPETQYF. CDR3 bases: TGTGCCAGCAGCTCCCCGGACAGGGGGCCAGAGACCCAGTACTTC.

This clone was detected only once. The CDR3 coding sequence is TGTGCCAGCAGCTTAGCCAGGGGGGACACCGGGGAGCTGTTTTTT. Translating it yields CASSLARGDTGELFF. This rearrangement joins TRBV7-9 to TRBJ2-2, with a weak D call TRBD1 (7 bases). CDR3 length equals 15 residues. Germline V gene sequence: CDR1 SEHNR, CDR2 FQNEAQ (reference sequence). V lost 0 bases, J lost 3 bases, and 8 bases lay in between.

This chain joins TRBV30 and TRBJ2-5; the D is unclear. Per the germline V gene, CDR1 is GTSNPN and CDR2 is SVGIG (reference sequence). V was pared by 0 bases and J by 2 bases, with 7 bases between. CDR3 length: 13 residues. The CDR3 loop is CAWSVAYQETQYF. The CDR3 DNA sequence: TGTGCCTGGAGTGTAGCATATCAAGAGACCCAGTACTTC.

This CDR3 is CASSLALPAGGREQFF. For the CDR3, the DNA is TGTGCCAGCAGCTTAGCCCTTCCAGCGGGGGGGCGTGAGCAGTTCTTC. The V call is TRBV7-8, the J call TRBJ2-1; 10 bases map to TRBD2. V dropped 0 bases and J dropped 9; count of bases not matched to a gene: 8. This CDR3 has 16 amino acids. Germline V gene sequence: CDR1 SGHVS, CDR2 FQNEAQ.

The J gene is TRBJ2-3, the V gene TRBV7-2, with 7 bases fitting TRBD2. Germline CDR1 reads SGHTA; CDR2 reads FQGNSA. This CDR3 has 16 amino acids. V lost 1 base, J lost 3 bases, and 7 bases stayed unmatched. CDR3 sequence reads: CASSLGVVGGTDTQYF. Here the CDR3 DNA reads TGTGCCAGCAGCTTAGGGGTCGTCGGGGGGACAGATACGCAGTATTTT.

This clone was seen a handful of times. J is TRBJ1-2 and V is TRBV6-1; no firm D call. Trimming removed 3 bases from V and 8 bases from J, with 13 bases in between. Germline values: CDR1 MNHNS, CDR2 SASEGT. The length of the CDR3 is 13 residues. The CDR3 reads CASSEEESGGYTF. CDR3 DNA sequence: TGTGCCAGCAGTGAGGAGGAATCTGGGGGCTACACCTTC.

This rearrangement joins TRBV2 to TRBJ1-5; 11 bases match TRBD1. CDR1 SNHLY and CDR2 FYNNEI come from the germline V gene. V gave up 4 bases and J gave up 4 bases; unmatched junction bases: 6. The CDR3 consists of 16 residues. Here the CDR3 reads CASSAWTGGHNQPQHF. For the CDR3, the DNA is TGTGCCAGCAGTGCCTGGACAGGGGGCCATAATCAGCCCCAGCATTTT.

Of note for this clone: The junction departs from the called germline gene at one end, perhaps through a read error. J is TRBJ1-1 and V is TRBV7-9; D is unclear. The CDR3 totals 15 residues. The germline V gene has CDR1 SEHNR and CDR2 FQNEAQ (reference sequence). Written as DNA, the CDR3 is TGTTCCAGCAGCTTTGCAGGAACCATGAACACTGAAGCTTTCTTT. Translation gives CSSSFAGTMNTEAFF. The variable domain in full, completed from reference TRBV7-9 and TRBJ1-1, reads DTGVSQNPRHKITKRGQNVTFRCDPISEHNRLYWYRQTLGQGPEFLTYFQNEAQLEKSRLLSDRFSAERPKGSFSTLEIQRTEQGDSAMYLCSSSFAGTMNTEAFFGQGTRLTVV.

The chain is built from TRBV5-5 and TRBJ1-2; 11 bases match TRBD1. Looked up from germline, CDR1 is SGHKS and CDR2 is YYEKEE (reference sequence). CDR3 length: 16 residues. J gave up 5 bases and V 3 bases, and 9 bases lay outside the gene matches. The CDR3 nucleotides read TGTGCCAGCAGCTCCCGGGGACAGGGGGGTGGGTATGGCTACACCTTC. It encodes CASSSRGQGGGYGYTF.

The chain links TRBV19 to TRBJ1-5, with 7 positions matching TRBD1. Germline-derived CDR1 and CDR2 are LNHDA and SQIVND (reference sequence). This CDR3 is built from 12 residues. The junction had 7 bases not matched to a gene; V was cut back by 10 bases and J by 7 bases. CDR3 amino acids: CATKGARQPQHF. As DNA, the CDR3 is TGTGCCACCAAGGGGGCGCGGCAGCCCCAGCATTTT.